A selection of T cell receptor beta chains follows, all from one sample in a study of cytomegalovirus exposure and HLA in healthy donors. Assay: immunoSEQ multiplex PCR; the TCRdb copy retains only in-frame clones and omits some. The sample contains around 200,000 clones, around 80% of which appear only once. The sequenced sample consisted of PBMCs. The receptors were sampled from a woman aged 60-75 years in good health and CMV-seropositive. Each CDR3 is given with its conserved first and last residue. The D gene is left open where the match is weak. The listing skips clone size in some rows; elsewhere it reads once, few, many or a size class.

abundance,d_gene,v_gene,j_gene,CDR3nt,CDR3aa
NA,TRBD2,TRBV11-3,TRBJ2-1,TGTGCCAGCAGCGGGGCTAGCGGGAGATATGAGCAGTTCTTC,CASSGASGRYEQFF
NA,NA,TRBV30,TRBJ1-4,TGTGCCTGGAGTGTATGGGGAGGGATTGAAAAACTGTTTTTT,CAWSVWGGIEKLFF
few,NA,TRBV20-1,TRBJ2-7,TGCAGTGCTAGAGACGACAACGAGCAGTACTTC,CSARDDNEQYF
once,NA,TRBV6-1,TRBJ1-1,TGTGCCAGCAGAGTGGTAGGACTTAGGTTTACTGAAGCTTTCTTT,CASRVVGLRFTEAFF
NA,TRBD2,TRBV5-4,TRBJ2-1,TGTGCCAGCAGCAGTTCTAGCGGGAGACTCCGGGCTGAGCAGTTCTTC,CASSSSSGRLRAEQFF
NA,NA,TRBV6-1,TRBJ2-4,TGTGCCAGCAGTGAAGTAAGTTGGGGAGGAGCCAAAAACATTCAGTACTTC,CASSEVSWGGAKNIQYF
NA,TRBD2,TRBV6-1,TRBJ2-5,TGTGCCAGCAGTGAAGCCATTCTAGCGGGAGGGGCCCCGTGGGAGACCCAGTACTTC,CASSEAILAGGAPWETQYF
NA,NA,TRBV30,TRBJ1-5,TGTGCCTGGAGCTTGTTGCAGGGTGGGAATCAGCCCCAGCATTTT,CAWSLLQGGNQPQHF
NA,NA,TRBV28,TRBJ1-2,TGTGCCAGCAGTCCCCCGGACAGATCTATCTATGGCTACACCTTC,CASSPPDRSIYGYTF
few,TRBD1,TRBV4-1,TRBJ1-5,TGCGCCAGCAGCCAAGACCCCCAGGGGGGAGGTCAGCCCCAGCATTTT,CASSQDPQGGGQPQHF
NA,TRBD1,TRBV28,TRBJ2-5,TGTGCCAGCAGCCTAGGGGGCAGCCAAGAGACCCAGTACTTC,CASSLGGSQETQYF
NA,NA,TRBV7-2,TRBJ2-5,TGTGCCAGCACATTTAAGGGGGGGGGAGGCCAAGAGACCCAGTACTTC,CASTFKGGGGQETQYF
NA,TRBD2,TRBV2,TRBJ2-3,TGTGCCAGCAGGGTGGGACTAGCGGTAGATACGCAGTATTTT,CASRVGLAVDTQYF
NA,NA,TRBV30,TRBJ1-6,TGTGCCTGGAGCATGGACAATGAGAATTCACCCCTCCACTTT,CAWSMDNENSPLHF
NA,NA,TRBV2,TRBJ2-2,TGTGCCAGCACCCCGGACAGAAACACCGGGGAGCTGTTTTTT,CASTPDRNTGELFF
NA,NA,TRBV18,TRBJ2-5,TGTGCCAGCTCGACTCAAGAGACCCAGTACTTC,CASSTQETQYF
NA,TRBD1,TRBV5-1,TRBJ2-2,TGCGCCAGCAGCTTAGGAGCAGGGACAGGGGACACCGGGGAGCTGTTTTTT,CASSLGAGTGDTGELFF
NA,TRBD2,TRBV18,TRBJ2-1,TGTGCCAGCCAAGAAGCGGGAGGTTCCTACAATGAGCAGTTCTTC,CASQEAGGSYNEQFF
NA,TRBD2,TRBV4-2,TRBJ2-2,TGTGCCAGCAGCCAAGACCCCATCGCGGGAGGGCCCGGGGAGCTGTTTTTT,CASSQDPIAGGPGELFF
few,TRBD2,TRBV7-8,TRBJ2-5,TGTGCCAGCAGCTTAGCGCAGACTAGCGGGGGGGCAGAGGAGACCCAGTACTTC,CASSLAQTSGGAEETQYF
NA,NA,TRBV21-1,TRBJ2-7,TGTGCCAGCAAAGGGGGGGGGTGGGTCCACGAGCAGTACTTC,CASKGGGWVHEQYF
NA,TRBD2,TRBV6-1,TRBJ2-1,TGTGCCAGCAGACCCGGGAGGGCAGGGGATGAGCAGTTCTTC,CASRPGRAGDEQFF
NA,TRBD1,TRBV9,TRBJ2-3,TGTGCCAGCAGCGGACAGGGGGCAGATACGCAGTATTTT,CASSGQGADTQYF
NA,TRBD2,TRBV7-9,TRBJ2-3,TGTGCCAGCAGCGCGGGACTAGCGGGGGAAGATACGCAGTATTTT,CASSAGLAGEDTQYF
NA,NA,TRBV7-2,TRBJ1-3,TGTGCCAGCAGTCATCAGGGGAAGGGAAACACCATATATTTT,CASSHQGKGNTIYF
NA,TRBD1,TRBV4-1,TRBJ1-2,TGCGCCAGCAGCCAAGTTGGGACAGGATATGGCTACACCTTC,CASSQVGTGYGYTF
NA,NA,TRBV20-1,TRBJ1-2,TGCAGTGCTCCCGGACTGCATGGCTACACCTTC,CSAPGLHGYTF
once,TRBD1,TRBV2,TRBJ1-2,TGTGCCAGCAAGTTGGGGACAGCCTATGGCTACACCTTC,CASKLGTAYGYTF
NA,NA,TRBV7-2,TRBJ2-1,TGTGCCAGCAGCCCAGGCAGTTCCTACAATGAGCAGTTCTTC,CASSPGSSYNEQFF
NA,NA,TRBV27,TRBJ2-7,TGTGCCAGCAGTTTAGGGCAGGGGCGATCCTACGAGCAGTACTTC,CASSLGQGRSYEQYF
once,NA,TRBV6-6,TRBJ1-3,TGTGCCAGCAGTTACTCCGGGGGGCTGGGAAACACCATATATTTT,CASSYSGGLGNTIYF
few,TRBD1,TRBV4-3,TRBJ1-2,TGCGCCAGCAGCCAAACCGACAGGGGAAAGAGTGGCTACACCTTC,CASSQTDRGKSGYTF
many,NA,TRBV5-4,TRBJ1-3,TGTGCCAGCAGCTTGTCAGGGTCTGGAAACACCATATATTTT,CASSLSGSGNTIYF
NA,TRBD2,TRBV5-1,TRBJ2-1,TGCGCCAGCAGCCCCAGGACTAGCGGGGGGCTATACAATGAGCAGTTCTTC,CASSPRTSGGLYNEQFF
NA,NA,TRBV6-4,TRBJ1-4,TGTGCCAGCAGCCCTGAGCTAGCAACTAATGAAAAACTGTTTTTT,CASSPELATNEKLFF
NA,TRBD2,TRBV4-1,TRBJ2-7,TGCGCCAGCAGCCAGGCGGGAGCGGGCTTACCTTCCTATGAGCAGTACTTC,CASSQAGAGLPSYEQYF
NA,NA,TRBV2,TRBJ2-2,TGTGCCAGCAGCTACACCGGGGAGCTGTTTTTT,CASSYTGELFF
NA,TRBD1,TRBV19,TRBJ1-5,TGTGCCAGTAGACCTCAGGGGGGCCATCAGCCCCAGCATTTT,CASRPQGGHQPQHF
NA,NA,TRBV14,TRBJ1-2,TGTGCCAGCAGCCAAGGACAAACCCCCTTTAACTATGGCTACACCTTC,CASSQGQTPFNYGYTF
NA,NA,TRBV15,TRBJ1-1,TGTGCCACCAGCAGAGCCGGGCCGCGGGTTGAAGCTTTCTTT,CATSRAGPRVEAFF
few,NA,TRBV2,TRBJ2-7,TGTGCCAGCAGTTACAGAGGGGAGCAGTACTTC,CASSYRGEQYF
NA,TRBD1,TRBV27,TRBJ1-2,TGTGCCAGCAGTTTAACAGGGGGTGGAGGCTACACCTTC,CASSLTGGGGYTF
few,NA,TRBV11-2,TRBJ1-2,TGTGCCAGCAGCTTAGGCGGACAGCAGGTCAACTATGGCTACACCTTC,CASSLGGQQVNYGYTF
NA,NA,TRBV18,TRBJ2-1,TGTGCCAGCTCACCAGAGAGTCGGCGGCCCCTAAATGAGCAGTTCTTC,CASSPESRRPLNEQFF